This T cell receptor (beta chain) was obtained from a study of shared clonotypes between healthy human individuals. As for the study in general: Researchers drew samples from a couple of women and a few men aged 18 to 49. CD4 naive and CD4 memory each took three plates per donor, while CD8 naive took two and CD8 memory one.

A remark on this clone: Its antigen is unidentified.

Points from the study as a whole: Sharing across a few donors was seen in around 5% of naive CD4 clonotypes.

Data came from immunoSEQ multiplex PCR; TCRdb stores just in-frame clones and leaves some out. The sample holds hundreds of thousands of clones, roughly 95% seen once. Unmatched junction bases numbered 17, after V lost 6 bases and J lost 4 bases. Looked up from germline, CDR1 is LNHDA and CDR2 is SQIVND (reference sequence). This CDR3 has 17 residues. Naive CD8 cells were CD45RO-negative, positively selected for CCR7, excluding terminally differentiated effector memory CD45RA+ cells. This TCR was sampled from a woman in her twenties or thirties in good health. The rearrangement links TRBV19 to TRBJ2-7; 8 nucleotides match TRBD2. The material sequenced was naive CD8+ T cells sorted from blood. CDR3 DNA sequence: TGTGCCAGTAGCCTAACCCCACTAGCGGAGGCGTCTTACGAGCAGTACTTC. It encodes CASSLTPLAEASYEQYF.